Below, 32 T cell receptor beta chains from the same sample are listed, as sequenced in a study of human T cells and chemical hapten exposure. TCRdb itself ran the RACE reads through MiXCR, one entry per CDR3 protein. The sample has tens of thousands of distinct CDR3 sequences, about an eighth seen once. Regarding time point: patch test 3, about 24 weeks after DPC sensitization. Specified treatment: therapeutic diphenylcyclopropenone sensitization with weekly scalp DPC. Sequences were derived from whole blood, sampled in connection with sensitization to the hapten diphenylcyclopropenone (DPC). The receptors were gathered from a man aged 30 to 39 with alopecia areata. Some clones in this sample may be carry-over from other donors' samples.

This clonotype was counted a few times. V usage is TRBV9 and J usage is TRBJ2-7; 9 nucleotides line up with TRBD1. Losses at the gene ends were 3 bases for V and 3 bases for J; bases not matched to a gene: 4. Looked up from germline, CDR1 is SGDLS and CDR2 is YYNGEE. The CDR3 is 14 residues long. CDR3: CASSAGQGNYEQYF. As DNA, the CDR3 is TGTGCCAGCAGCGCCGGACAGGGGAACTACGAGCAGTACTTC.

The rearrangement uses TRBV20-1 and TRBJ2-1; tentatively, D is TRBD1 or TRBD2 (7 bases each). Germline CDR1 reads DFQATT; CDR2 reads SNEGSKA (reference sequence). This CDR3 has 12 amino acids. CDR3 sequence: CVQGGPPNEQFF. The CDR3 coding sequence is TGCGTTCAGGGGGGGCCCCCCAATGAGCAGTTCTTC.

The CDR3 DNA follows: TGTGCCAGCAGCTTACAAGGGGCAAGGGGCAATCAGCCCCAGCATTTT. This translates into CASSLQGARGNQPQHF. The J gene is TRBJ1-5, the V gene TRBV7-8, with a tentative D call TRBD1 (5 bases). Trimming took 2 bases from V and 2 from J, leaving 13 bases between them. Germline V lookup: CDR1 SGHVS, CDR2 FQNEAQ. This CDR3 is 16 amino acids long. Combining the CDR3 with reference TRBV7-8 and TRBJ1-5 gives the whole variable domain GAGVSQSPRYKVAKRGQDVALRCDPISGHVSLFWYQQALGQGPEFLTYFQNEAQLDKSGLPSDRFFAERPEGSVSTLKIQRTQQEDSAVYLCASSLQGARGNQPQHFGDGTRLSIL.

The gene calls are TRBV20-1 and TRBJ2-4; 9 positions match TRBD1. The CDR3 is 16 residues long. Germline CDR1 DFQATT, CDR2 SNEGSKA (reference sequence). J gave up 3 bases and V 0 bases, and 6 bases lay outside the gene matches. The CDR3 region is CSARDAGQGGKNIQYF. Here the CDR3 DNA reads TGCAGTGCTAGAGATGCGGGACAGGGTGGCAAAAACATTCAGTACTTC.

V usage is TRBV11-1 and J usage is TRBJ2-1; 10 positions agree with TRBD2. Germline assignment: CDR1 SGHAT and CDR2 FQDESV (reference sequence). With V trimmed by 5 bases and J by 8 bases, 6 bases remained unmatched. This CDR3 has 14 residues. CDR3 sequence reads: CASSAQRGGHEQFF. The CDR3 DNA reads TGTGCCAGCAGCGCTCAGCGGGGGGGGCATGAGCAGTTCTTC.

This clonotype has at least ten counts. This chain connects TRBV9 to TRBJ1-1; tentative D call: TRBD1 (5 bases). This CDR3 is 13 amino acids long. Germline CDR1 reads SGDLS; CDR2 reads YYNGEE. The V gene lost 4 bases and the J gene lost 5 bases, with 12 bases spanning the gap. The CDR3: CASSKGAGTEAFF. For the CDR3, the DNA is TGTGCCAGCAGCAAAGGGGCGGGGACTGAAGCTTTCTTT.

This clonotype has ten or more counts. The CDR3 is CASSSPSSNAVGAANYGYTF. CDR3 sequence (DNA): TGTGCCAGCAGTTCCCCGTCGTCTAATGCAGTGGGAGCCGCTAACTATGGCTACACCTTC. The chain carries TRBV28 and TRBJ1-2; D is uncertain. V lost 4 bases and J 0 bases, leaving 27 bases between the germline ends. CDR3 size: 20 residues. Germline-derived CDR1 and CDR2 are MDHEN and SYDVKM.

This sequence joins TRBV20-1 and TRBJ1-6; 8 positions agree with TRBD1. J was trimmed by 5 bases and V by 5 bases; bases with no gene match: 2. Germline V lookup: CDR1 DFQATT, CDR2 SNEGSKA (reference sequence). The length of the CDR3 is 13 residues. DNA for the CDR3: TGCAGTGCTGGACAGGGAAATAATTCACCCCTCCACTTT. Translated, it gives CSAGQGNNSPLHF.

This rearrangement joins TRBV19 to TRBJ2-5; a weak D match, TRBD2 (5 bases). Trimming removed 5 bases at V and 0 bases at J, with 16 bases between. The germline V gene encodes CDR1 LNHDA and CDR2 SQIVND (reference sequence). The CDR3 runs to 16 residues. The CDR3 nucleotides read TGTGCCAGTAGTCTGCTAGCACGAAGGAACCAAGAGACCCAGTACTTC. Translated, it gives CASSLLARRNQETQYF.

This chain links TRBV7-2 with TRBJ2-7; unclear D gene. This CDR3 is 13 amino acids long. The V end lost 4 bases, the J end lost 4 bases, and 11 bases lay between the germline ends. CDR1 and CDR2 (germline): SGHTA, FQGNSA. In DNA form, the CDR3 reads TGTGCCAGCAGCTCTCGATTCTATTACGAGCAGTACTTC. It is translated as CASSSRFYYEQYF.

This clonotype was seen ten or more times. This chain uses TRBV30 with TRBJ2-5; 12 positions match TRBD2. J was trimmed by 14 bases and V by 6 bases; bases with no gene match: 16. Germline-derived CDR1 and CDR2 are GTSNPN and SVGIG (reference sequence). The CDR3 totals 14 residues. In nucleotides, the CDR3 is TGTGCCTGCCCCCTACTAGCGGGGGGATTAAGGCGTTACTTC. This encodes CACPLLAGGLRRYF. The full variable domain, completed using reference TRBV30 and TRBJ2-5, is SQTIHQWPATLVQPVGSPLSLECTVEGTSNPNLYWYRQAAGRGLQLLFYSVGIGQISSEVPQNLSASRPQDRQFILSSKKLLLSDSGFYLCACPLLAGGLRRYFGPGTRLLVL.

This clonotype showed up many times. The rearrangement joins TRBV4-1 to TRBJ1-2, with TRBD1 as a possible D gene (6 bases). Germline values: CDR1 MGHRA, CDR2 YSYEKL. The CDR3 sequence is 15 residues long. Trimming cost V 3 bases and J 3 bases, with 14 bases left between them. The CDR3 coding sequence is TGCGCCAGCAGCCAGGAGCAGGGGTCTCACTATGGCTACACCTTC. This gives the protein CASSQEQGSHYGYTF.

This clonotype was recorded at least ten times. The CDR3 sequence: CASRGRNSGANVLTF. CDR3 nucleotide sequence: TGTGCCAGCCGAGGACGGAACTCTGGGGCCAACGTCCTGACTTTC. The chain joins TRBV19 to TRBJ2-6; D gene ambiguous. V gave up 9 bases and J gave up 0 bases, with 12 bases separating them. This CDR3 has 15 residues. The germline CDR1 and CDR2 sequences are LNHDA and SQIVND (reference sequence).

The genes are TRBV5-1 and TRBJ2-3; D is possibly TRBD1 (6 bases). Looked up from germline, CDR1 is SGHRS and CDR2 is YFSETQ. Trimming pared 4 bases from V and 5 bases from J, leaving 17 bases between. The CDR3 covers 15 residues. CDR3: CASSPITTGLDTQYF. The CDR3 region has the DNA TGCGCCAGCAGCCCCATAACGACAGGTTTAGATACGCAGTATTTT.

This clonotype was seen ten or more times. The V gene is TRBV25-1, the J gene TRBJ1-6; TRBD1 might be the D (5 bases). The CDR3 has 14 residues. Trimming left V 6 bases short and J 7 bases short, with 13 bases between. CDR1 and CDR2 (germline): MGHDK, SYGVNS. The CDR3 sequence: CASSLGPRNSPLHF. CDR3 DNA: TGTGCCAGCAGCCTGGGACCGAGGAATTCACCCCTCCACTTT.

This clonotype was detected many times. CDR3 protein: CAWSRGQGASIQPQHF. The CDR3 bases are TGTGCCTGGAGTCGGGGACAGGGGGCTAGTATTCAGCCCCAGCATTTT. The chain joins TRBV30 to TRBJ1-5; 12 nucleotides line up with TRBD1. Per the germline V gene, CDR1 is GTSNPN and CDR2 is SVGIG (reference sequence). The CDR3 sequence is 16 residues long. J gave up 6 bases and V 2 bases, and 8 bases lay outside the gene matches. The whole variable domain, remainder taken from reference TRBV30 and TRBJ1-5, is SQTIHQWPATLVQPVGSPLSLECTVEGTSNPNLYWYRQAAGRGLQLLFYSVGIGQISSEVPQNLSASRPQDRQFILSSKKLLLSDSGFYLCAWSRGQGASIQPQHFGDGTRLSIL.

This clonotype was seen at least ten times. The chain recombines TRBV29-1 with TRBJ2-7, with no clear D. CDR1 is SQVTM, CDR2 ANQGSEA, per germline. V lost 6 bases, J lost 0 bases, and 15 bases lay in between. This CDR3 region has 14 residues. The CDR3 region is CSVATESYSYEQYF. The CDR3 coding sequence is TGCAGCGTAGCTACAGAATCCTACTCCTACGAGCAGTACTTC.

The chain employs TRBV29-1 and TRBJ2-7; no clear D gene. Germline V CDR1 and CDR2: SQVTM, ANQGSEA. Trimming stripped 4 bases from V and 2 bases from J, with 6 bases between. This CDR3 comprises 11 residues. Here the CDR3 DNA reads TGCAGCGTTGGGAACGCCTACGAGCAGTACTTC. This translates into CSVGNAYEQYF.

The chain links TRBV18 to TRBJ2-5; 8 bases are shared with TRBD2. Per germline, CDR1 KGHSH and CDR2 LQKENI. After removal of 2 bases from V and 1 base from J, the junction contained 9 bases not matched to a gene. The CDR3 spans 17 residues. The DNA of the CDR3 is TGTGCCAGCTCACCATCTACTAGCGGTGGAACCCAAGAGACCCAGTACTTC. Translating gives CASSPSTSGGTQETQYF.

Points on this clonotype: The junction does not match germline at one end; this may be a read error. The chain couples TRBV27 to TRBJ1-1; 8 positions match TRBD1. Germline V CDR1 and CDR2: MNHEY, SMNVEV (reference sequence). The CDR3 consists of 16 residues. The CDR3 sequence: CASSMTGVLMNSEAFF. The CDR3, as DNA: TGTGCCAGCAGCATGACAGGGGTTCTTATGAACTCTGAAGCTTTCTTT.

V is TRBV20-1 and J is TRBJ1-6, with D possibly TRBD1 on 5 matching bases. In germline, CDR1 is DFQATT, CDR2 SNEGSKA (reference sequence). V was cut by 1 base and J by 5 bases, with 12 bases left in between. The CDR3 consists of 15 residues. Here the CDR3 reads CSARVSGRNNSPLHF. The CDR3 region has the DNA TGCAGTGCTAGAGTGTCGGGACGGAATAATTCACCCCTCCACTTT.

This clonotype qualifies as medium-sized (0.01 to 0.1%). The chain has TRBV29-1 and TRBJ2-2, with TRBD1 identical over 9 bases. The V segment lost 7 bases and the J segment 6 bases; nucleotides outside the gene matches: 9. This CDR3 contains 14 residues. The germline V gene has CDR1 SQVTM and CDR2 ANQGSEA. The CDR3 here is CSARTGVESGELFF. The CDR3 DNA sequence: TGCAGCGCTAGGACAGGGGTGGAATCCGGGGAGCTGTTTTTT.

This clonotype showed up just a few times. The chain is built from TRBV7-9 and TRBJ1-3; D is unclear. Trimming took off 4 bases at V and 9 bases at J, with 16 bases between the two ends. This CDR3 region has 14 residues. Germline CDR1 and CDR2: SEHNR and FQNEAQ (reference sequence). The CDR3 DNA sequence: TGTGCCAGCAGCTCCCGCCGGGAGGTGAGCACCATATATTTT. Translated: CASSSRREVSTIYF.

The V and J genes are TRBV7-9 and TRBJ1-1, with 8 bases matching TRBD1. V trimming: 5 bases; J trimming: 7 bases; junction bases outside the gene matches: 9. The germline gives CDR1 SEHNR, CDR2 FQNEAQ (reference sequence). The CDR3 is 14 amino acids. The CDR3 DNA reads TGTGCCAGCAGCGCTAGACAGGGGTGGAGTGAAGCTTTCTTT. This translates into CASSARQGWSEAFF.

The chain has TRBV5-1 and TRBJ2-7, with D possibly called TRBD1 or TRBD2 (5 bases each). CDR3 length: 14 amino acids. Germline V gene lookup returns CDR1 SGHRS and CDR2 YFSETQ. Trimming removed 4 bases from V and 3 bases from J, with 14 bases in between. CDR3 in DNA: TGCGCCAGCAGCGCAGGGACCCCTAACTACGAGCAGTACTTC. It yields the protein CASSAGTPNYEQYF.

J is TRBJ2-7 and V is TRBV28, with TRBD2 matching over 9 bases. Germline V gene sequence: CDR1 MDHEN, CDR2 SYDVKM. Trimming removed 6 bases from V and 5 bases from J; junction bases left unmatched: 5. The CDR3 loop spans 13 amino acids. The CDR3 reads CASSTGTSHEQYF. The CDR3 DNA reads TGTGCCAGCAGCACCGGGACTAGCCACGAGCAGTACTTC.

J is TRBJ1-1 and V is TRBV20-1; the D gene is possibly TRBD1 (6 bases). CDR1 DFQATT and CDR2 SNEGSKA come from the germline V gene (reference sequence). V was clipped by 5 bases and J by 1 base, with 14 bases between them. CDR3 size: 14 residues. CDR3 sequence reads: CSAFKGGKNTEAFF. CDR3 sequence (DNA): TGCAGTGCTTTCAAAGGGGGGAAGAACACTGAAGCTTTCTTT.

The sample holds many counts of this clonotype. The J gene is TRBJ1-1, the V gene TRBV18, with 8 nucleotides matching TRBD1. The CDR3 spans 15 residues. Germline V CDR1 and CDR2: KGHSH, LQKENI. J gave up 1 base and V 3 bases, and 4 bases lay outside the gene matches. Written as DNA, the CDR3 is TGTGCCAGCTCACCTACAGGGGGACGGAACACTGAAGCTTTCTTT. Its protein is CASSPTGGRNTEAFF.

CDR3 sequence reads: CASTPGTGAYEQYF. The CDR3 DNA reads as TGTGCCAGCACTCCCGGGACGGGGGCCTACGAGCAGTACTTC. This chain joins TRBV18 and TRBJ2-7; tentatively, D is TRBD2 (6 bases). CDR3 size: 14 residues. Germline CDR1 is KGHSH and CDR2 is LQKENI. V was clipped by 8 bases and J by 2 bases, with 16 bases between them.

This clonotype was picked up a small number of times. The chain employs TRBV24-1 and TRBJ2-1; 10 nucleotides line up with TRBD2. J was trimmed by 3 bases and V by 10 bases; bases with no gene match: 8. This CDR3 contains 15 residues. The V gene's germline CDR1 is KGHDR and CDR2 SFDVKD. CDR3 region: CATRASGGLYNEQFF. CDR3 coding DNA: TGTGCCACGCGGGCTAGCGGGGGACTCTACAATGAGCAGTTCTTC.

As DNA, the CDR3 is TGCGCCAGCAGCTTCGAATCTAGCGGGGGCCCCCAGTACTTC. This encodes CASSFESSGGPQYF. The chain combines TRBV5-1 with TRBJ2-5, with TRBD2 matching 10 bases. V lost 2 bases to trimming and J lost 9 bases; unmatched junction nucleotides: 7. The germline gives CDR1 SGHRS, CDR2 YFSETQ. This CDR3 has 14 amino acids.

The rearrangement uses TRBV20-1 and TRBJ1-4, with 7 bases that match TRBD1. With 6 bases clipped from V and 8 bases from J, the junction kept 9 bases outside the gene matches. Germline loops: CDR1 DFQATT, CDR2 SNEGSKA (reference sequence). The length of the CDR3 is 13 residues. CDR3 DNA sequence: TGCAGTGCGCAACAGGGGTCGGAAGAAAAACTGTTTTTT. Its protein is CSAQQGSEEKLFF.